Listed here are 28 T cell receptor beta chains from one sample, sequenced in a study of blood T cell repertoires in COVID-19. Profiling relied on immunoSEQ multiplex PCR, and the TCRdb table lists in-frame clones only, not all of them. The sample yields approximately 150,000 clones, about four fifths seen once. The sequencing sample was made of peripheral blood. These receptors all stem from a man aged 30 to 39 with COVID-19, enrolled during active disease.

This clone came up a few times. The chain carries TRBV7-9 and TRBJ1-6; 9 bases map to TRBD1. Per germline, CDR1 SEHNR and CDR2 FQNEAQ (reference sequence). This CDR3 spans 14 amino acids. Germline trimming cut 7 bases from V and 14 bases from J; bases unmatched to any gene: 12. The CDR3 DNA is TGTGCCAGCACCAATCCGGGACAGGGTAATACCCTCCACTTT. Translation gives CASTNPGQGNTLHF.

The chain is built from TRBV2 and TRBJ2-6; possibly TRBD2 for D (6 bases). Germline CDR1 reads SNHLY; CDR2 reads FYNNEI. Trimming shortened V by 7 bases and J by 4 bases, and 17 bases separated the two germline ends. The CDR3 is 16 amino acids. DNA of the CDR3: TGTGCCAGCACCCGCGGTAGGGCGGGGGGGGCCAACGTCCTGACTTTC. Translated: CASTRGRAGGANVLTF.

V usage is TRBV6-5 and J usage is TRBJ2-7; 7 bases agree with TRBD2. Germline V gene data show CDR1 as MNHEY and CDR2 as SVGAGI. V lost 0 bases and J lost 7; bases outside the gene matches: 6. This CDR3 comprises 14 residues. CDR3 in DNA: TGTGCCAGCAGTTACTCGGCGGGAGTAAGTGAGCAGTACTTC. This translates into CASSYSAGVSEQYF.

The CDR3 spells CASSLGAAVYYEQYF. CDR3 nucleotide sequence: TGTGCCAGCAGCTTGGGGGCCGCAGTCTACTACGAGCAGTACTTC. J is TRBJ2-7 and V is TRBV7-6, with D possibly being TRBD1 (6 bases). Germline CDR1 is SGHVS and CDR2 is FNYEAQ. The CDR3 covers 15 residues. V was shortened by 3 bases and J by 3 bases, with 15 bases between the two germline ends. Complete variable domain (other parts from reference TRBV7-6 and TRBJ2-7): GAGVSQSPRYKVTKRGQDVALRCDPISGHVSLYWYRQALGQGPEFLTYFNYEAQQDKSGLPNDRFSAERPEGSISTLTIQRTEQRDSAMYRCASSLGAAVYYEQYFGPGTRLTVT.

The rearrangement joins TRBV21-1 to TRBJ2-1; the D call TRBD2 from the table was never checked on the DNA. TRBV21-1 is tagged as a pseudogene. CDR3 length equals 17 residues. CDR3 coding DNA: TGTGCCAGCAGCCCCCTGTGGGCTAGCGGAGAGTACAATGAGCAGTTCTTC. Translation: CASSPLWASGEYNEQFF.

The chain couples TRBV4-2 to TRBJ1-6; 9 positions agree with TRBD1. Germline V gene lookup returns CDR1 LGHNA and CDR2 YNFKEQ. This CDR3 spans 17 amino acids. V was pared by 0 bases and J by 6 bases, with 6 bases of the junction left unmatched. CDR3 sequence (DNA): TGTGCCAGCAGCCAAGAAGTTCTGGGACAGGGTAATTCACCCCTCCACTTT. It is translated as CASSQEVLGQGNSPLHF.

The chain employs TRBV10-3 and TRBJ1-4, with D possibly TRBD1 on 5 matching bases. The CDR3 is 15 amino acids. V dropped 3 bases and J dropped 8 bases, with 16 bases sitting between them. CDR1 is ENHRY and CDR2 is SYGVKD in the germline V gene. CDR3 nucleotide sequence: TGTGCCATCAGTGACAGGGAGGGAGGATGGGAAAAACTGTTTTTT. It is translated as CAISDREGGWEKLFF.

The chain has TRBV30 and TRBJ1-2; D remains ambiguous. Germline assignment: CDR1 GTSNPN and CDR2 SVGIG (reference sequence). Trimming pared 5 bases from V and 3 bases from J, leaving 13 bases between. The CDR3 is made up of 13 amino acids. The CDR3 sequence: CAWADSLDYGYTF. The CDR3 coding sequence is TGTGCCTGGGCGGACTCTCTGGACTATGGCTACACCTTC. The complete variable domain, with remaining parts taken from reference TRBV30 and TRBJ1-2, reads SQTIHQWPATLVQPVGSPLSLECTVEGTSNPNLYWYRQAAGRGLQLLFYSVGIGQISSEVPQNLSASRPQDRQFILSSKKLLLSDSGFYLCAWADSLDYGYTFGSGTRLTVV.

This clone was counted once. The chain is built from TRBV9 and TRBJ2-3, with 9 bases that match TRBD2. CDR1 SGDLS and CDR2 YYNGEE come from the germline V gene. The V and J ends lost 0 bases and 8 bases, in that order; junction bases with no gene match: 10. The CDR3 is made up of 16 amino acids. The CDR3 is CASSVEGGGRAPTQYF. CDR3 in DNA: TGTGCCAGCAGCGTAGAAGGAGGCGGGAGGGCTCCTACGCAGTATTTT.

The V gene is TRBV2, the J gene TRBJ1-6; D not resolved. Looked up from germline, CDR1 is SNHLY and CDR2 is FYNNEI. Trimming took off 7 bases at V and 0 bases at J, with 13 bases between the two ends. The length of the CDR3 is 16 residues. The CDR3 is CASKPHGSSYNSPLHF. The DNA for the CDR3 is TGTGCCAGCAAGCCCCACGGGAGCTCCTATAATTCACCCCTCCACTTT. The variable domain in full, completed from reference TRBV2 and TRBJ1-6, reads EPEVTQTPSHQVTQMGQEVILRCVPISNHLYFYWYRQILGQKVEFLVSFYNNEISEKSEIFDDQFSVERPDGSNFTLKIRSTKLEDSAMYFCASKPHGSSYNSPLHFGNGTRLTVT.

The chain couples TRBV28 to TRBJ2-1; 11 bases line up with TRBD2. The CDR3 has 20 amino acids. The V segment lost 6 bases and the J segment 0 bases; nucleotides outside the gene matches: 16. The germline V gene encodes CDR1 MDHEN and CDR2 SYDVKM. This CDR3 reads CASSLIQGLAGGSSYNEQFF. The CDR3 DNA follows: TGTGCCAGCAGCCTCATCCAAGGGCTAGCGGGAGGATCCTCCTACAATGAGCAGTTCTTC. Full variable domain (rest looked up from reference TRBV28 and TRBJ2-1): DVKVTQSSRYLVKRTGEKVFLECVQDMDHENMFWYRQDPGLGLRLIYFSYDVKMKEKGDIPEGYSVSREKKERFSLILESASTNQTSMYLCASSLIQGLAGGSSYNEQFFGPGTRLTVL.

The rearrangement uses TRBV6-5 and TRBJ2-3; the D is unclear. Deletions cut 7 bases from V and 9 bases from J, with 17 bases between. This CDR3 region has 13 residues. Germline V gene sequence: CDR1 MNHEY, CDR2 SVGAGI. CDR3 residues: CASTPSAAPTQYF. Here the CDR3 DNA reads TGTGCCAGCACCCCCTCTGCAGCGCCAACGCAGTATTTT.

J is TRBJ2-1 and V is TRBV10-1; TRBD2 aligns across 7 bases. The CDR3 runs 14 residues. J gave up 12 bases and V 5 bases, and 13 bases lay outside the gene matches. The germline V gene has CDR1 WNHNN and CDR2 SYGVQD (reference sequence). The CDR3 region is CASSRAGEGFGQFF. The CDR3 coding sequence is TGCGCCAGCAGTAGGGCGGGAGAAGGCTTCGGGCAGTTCTTC.

The chain joins TRBV7-8 to TRBJ2-7, with D perhaps matching TRBD2 (6 bases). CDR1 and CDR2 (germline): SGHVS, FQNEAQ. Trimming left V 4 bases short and J 6 bases short, with 13 bases between. This CDR3 is built from 13 residues. CDR3 coding DNA: TGTGCCAGCAGCTGGGAAGGAGGGCGCGAGCAGTACTTC. Protein sequence: CASSWEGGREQYF.

This clone was recorded once. The chain joins TRBV3-1 (or the pseudogene TRBV3-2) to TRBJ2-7; possible D gene TRBD2, 7 bases. This CDR3 comprises 17 residues. In germline, CDR1 is LGHDT, CDR2 YNNKEL (reference sequence). The germline V and J ends were trimmed by 1 base and 5 bases, with 21 bases remaining between them. In DNA, the CDR3 is TGTGCCAGCAGCCAAGGGCCACCGAGGGGGAGGGACGACGAGCAGTACTTC. Its translation: CASSQGPPRGRDDEQYF.

This clone was counted once. The CDR3 loop is CASSLGRGSASGGETQYF. CDR3 sequence (DNA): TGTGCCAGCAGCTTGGGGCGGGGTAGCGCTTCAGGAGGCGAGACCCAGTACTTC. The chain is built from TRBV7-2 and TRBJ2-5; TRBD2 is a possible D gene (6 bases). The CDR3 is 18 residues long. Trimming removed 3 bases at V and 5 bases at J, with 25 bases between. CDR1 is SGHTA and CDR2 is FQGNSA in the germline V gene.

CDR3 loop: CSATEYGYTF. The DNA for the CDR3 is TGCAGTGCTACGGAGTATGGCTACACCTTC. The V gene is TRBV20-1, the J gene TRBJ1-2; no firm D call. Germline V lookup: CDR1 DFQATT, CDR2 SNEGSKA (reference sequence). V was clipped by 4 bases and J by 5 bases, with 5 bases between them. This CDR3 comprises 10 residues.

This chain joins TRBV6-5 and TRBJ2-4, with a weak D call TRBD1 (5 bases). Germline V gene data show CDR1 as MNHEY and CDR2 as SVGAGI. The CDR3 length is 12 residues. Trimming removed 10 bases at V and 6 bases at J, with 13 bases between. CDR3 in amino acids: CATSWGGNIQYF. The CDR3 bases are TGTGCCACCTCTTGGGGCGGAAACATTCAGTACTTC.

The gene calls are TRBV28 and TRBJ2-5; 7 nucleotides align to TRBD2. The CDR3 is made up of 12 amino acids. Trimming cost V 6 bases and J 7 bases; bases outside gene matches: 5. Germline V gives CDR1 MDHEN, CDR2 SYDVKM. The CDR3 spells CASSHGGRTQYF. The CDR3 DNA reads TGTGCCAGCAGCCACGGGGGGAGGACCCAGTACTTC.

On this clone: Other DNA sequences in the sample encode the same CDR3. The chain couples TRBV11-2 to TRBJ1-1; 8 positions match TRBD1. Trimming at V came to 1 base and at J to 5 bases, leaving 6 bases not matched to a gene. The CDR3 spans 15 residues. Looked up from germline, CDR1 is SGHAT and CDR2 is FQNNGV. The CDR3 nucleotides are TGTGCCAGCAGCTTAGGCGGCAGGGGGCGGACTGAAGCTTTCTTT. Amino acids: CASSLGGRGRTEAFF.

This sequence joins TRBV6-1 and TRBJ2-3; perhaps TRBD2 as D (5 bases). V was cut by 0 bases and J by 1 base, with 14 bases left in between. There are 17 residues in the CDR3. Germline CDR1 and CDR2: MNHNS and SASEGT. CDR3 DNA sequence: TGTGCCAGCAGTGAAGCCTGGAGGCGGTCGCGCACAGATACGCAGTATTTT. It specifies CASSEAWRRSRTDTQYF.

The J gene is TRBJ2-7, the V gene TRBV30; 10 bases map to TRBD2. Trimming removed 3 bases from V and 4 bases from J; junction bases left unmatched: 6. Germline values: CDR1 GTSNPN, CDR2 SVGIG (reference sequence). This CDR3 is built from 14 residues. The CDR3 bases are TGTGCCTGGAGATCACTAGCGGGACGTTACGAGCAGTACTTC. Translation gives CAWRSLAGRYEQYF. The entire variable domain, with the rest obtained from reference TRBV30 and TRBJ2-7, is as follows: SQTIHQWPATLVQPVGSPLSLECTVEGTSNPNLYWYRQAAGRGLQLLFYSVGIGQISSEVPQNLSASRPQDRQFILSSKKLLLSDSGFYLCAWRSLAGRYEQYFGPGTRLTVT.

This clone was recorded once. The chain is built from TRBV7-6 and TRBJ2-5; the match to TRBD2 covers 7 bases. Unmatched junction bases numbered 4, after V lost 2 bases and J lost 4 bases. Germline V gene sequence: CDR1 SGHVS, CDR2 FNYEAQ. This CDR3 spans 14 amino acids. CDR3 loop: CASSLSTGGETQYF. DNA for the CDR3: TGTGCCAGCAGCTTAAGCACGGGAGGAGAGACCCAGTACTTC.

Details on this clone: It is unclear where the CDR3 begins or ends on the DNA, so no DNA is shown, and the CDR3 is as TCRdb lists it. This sequence joins TRBV12-2 and TRBJ1-1; the table gives TRBD1 as D, unverified against the DNA. TRBV12-2 is designated a pseudogene. The CDR3 spans 16 residues, counting both ends. This CDR3 reads CASRLAVGTGNTEAFF.

The chain combines TRBV7-2 with TRBJ2-5; D uncertain. The CDR3 totals 13 residues. Trimming pared 1 base from V and 4 bases from J, leaving 7 bases between. Per germline, CDR1 SGHTA and CDR2 FQGNSA. Here the CDR3 DNA reads TGTGCCAGCAGCTTAGTTTGGAGAGAGACCCAGTACTTC. Translated, it gives CASSLVWRETQYF.

This clone was observed a single time. The chain couples TRBV5-1 to TRBJ2-7; no clear D gene. This CDR3 contains 12 residues. V lost 3 bases and J lost 2, with 6 bases in between. The V gene's germline CDR1 is SGHRS and CDR2 YFSETQ. The CDR3 sequence is CASSSAAYEQYF. CDR3 bases: TGCGCCAGCAGCTCCGCAGCCTACGAGCAGTACTTC.

This chain uses TRBV19 with TRBJ1-5, with 7 bases aligning to TRBD1. The germline V gene encodes CDR1 LNHDA and CDR2 SQIVND (reference sequence). With V trimmed by 7 bases and J by 4 bases, 4 bases remained unmatched. This CDR3 is built from 13 residues. The CDR3 is CASTGQKNQPQHF. The CDR3 bases are TGTGCCAGTACGGGACAGAAAAATCAGCCCCAGCATTTT.

The chain recombines TRBV7-9 with TRBJ2-7; tentative D call: TRBD2 (6 bases). Looked up from germline, CDR1 is SEHNR and CDR2 is FQNEAQ (reference sequence). The ends were cut back, 6 bases at V and 8 bases at J, with 14 bases in the middle. This CDR3 is built from 12 residues. The CDR3 sequence: CASSGGITKQYF. DNA of the CDR3: TGTGCCAGCAGTGGGGGGATTACGAAGCAGTACTTC.